The next 20 T cell receptor beta chains were all read from a single sample in a study of human T cells and chemical hapten exposure. In TCRdb, the RACE reads were re-called with MiXCR into one record per CDR3 protein. The data contain 100,000 to 150,000 distinct CDR3 sequences, around 15% of them seen just once; the ten biggest clones take up around 0.99%. Time point described: patch test 1, 2 weeks after DPC sensitization. Treatment indicated: therapeutic diphenylcyclopropenone sensitization with weekly scalp DPC. This specimen consisted of whole blood, obtained in connection with sensitization to the hapten diphenylcyclopropenone (DPC). The receptors here all came from a man aged 18 to 29 with alopecia areata. Some clones in this sample may be carry-over from other donors' samples.

The rearrangement joins TRBV18 to TRBJ1-6, with D hard to call. The CDR3 has 15 amino acids. The V end lost 3 bases, the J end lost 4 bases, and 10 bases lay between the germline ends. The germline V gene has CDR1 KGHSH and CDR2 LQKENI. The CDR3 nucleotides read TGTGCCAGCTCACCTAAAACAGCTTATAATTCACCCCTCCACTTT. Its translation: CASSPKTAYNSPLHF.

The chain carries TRBV2 and TRBJ2-1; no definite D call. V lost 3 bases and J lost 12, with 30 bases in between. The CDR3 runs 18 residues. CDR1 is SNHLY and CDR2 is FYNNEI in the germline V gene. In DNA, the CDR3 is TGTGCCAGCAGTGATCCCCCGGAACGTAGCCGCGCTGAGGATGGGCAGTTCTTC. As protein: CASSDPPERSRAEDGQFF.

This clonotype came up many times. This chain uses TRBV5-1 with TRBJ1-5; D is possibly TRBD1 (6 bases). V was pared by 0 bases and J by 4 bases, with 11 bases between. The CDR3 is 15 amino acids. The germline CDR1 and CDR2 sequences are SGHRS and YFSETQ. In DNA form, the CDR3 reads TGCGCCAGCAGCTTGGGGCTACAGGGAAATCAGCCCCAGCATTTT. Translating it yields CASSLGLQGNQPQHF.

This clonotype was counted ten times or more. The chain is built from TRBV7-6 and TRBJ1-2; D gene ambiguous. Deletions cut 5 bases from V and 1 base from J, with 11 bases between. The V gene's germline CDR1 is SGHVS and CDR2 FNYEAQ. CDR3 size: 14 residues. The CDR3 spells CASSKMVDNYGYTF. The CDR3 coding sequence is TGTGCCAGCAGCAAAATGGTCGATAACTATGGCTACACCTTC.

This clonotype has a handful of counts. This chain links TRBV18 with TRBJ1-1, with D unclear. This CDR3 spans 17 amino acids. The V gene lost 2 bases and the J gene lost 4 bases, with 20 bases spanning the gap. The germline gives CDR1 KGHSH, CDR2 LQKENI. The CDR3 DNA follows: TGTGCCAGCTCACCAATCCTTACGCAGGCGGAGGTCACTGAAGCTTTCTTT. Translating gives CASSPILTQAEVTEAFF.

The sample holds many counts of this clonotype. This chain connects TRBV4-1 to TRBJ2-4; the D is unclear. Germline CDR1 reads MGHRA; CDR2 reads YSYEKL. V was shortened by 0 bases and J by 0 bases, with 12 bases between the two germline ends. The CDR3 runs 17 residues. The DNA for the CDR3 is TGCGCCAGCAGCCAAGAAGTCATAATGGTAGCCAAAAACATTCAGTACTTC. It specifies CASSQEVIMVAKNIQYF.

This clonotype was observed at least ten times. V gene TRBV5-4 combines with J gene TRBJ1-2, with D maybe TRBD1 (6 bases). The V gene's germline CDR1 is SGHNT and CDR2 YYREEE (reference sequence). V was trimmed by 0 bases and J by 2 bases, leaving 11 bases between them. The CDR3 has 15 residues. CDR3 protein: CASSLGLTGNYGYTF. CDR3 sequence (DNA): TGTGCCAGCAGCTTGGGGTTGACAGGAAACTATGGCTACACCTTC.

This clonotype was seen only a few times. The genes are TRBV7-8 and TRBJ1-2, with D tentatively TRBD1 (5 bases). The CDR3 length is 13 residues. Germline loops: CDR1 SGHVS, CDR2 FQNEAQ. V gave up 5 bases and J gave up 7 bases, with 14 bases separating them. The CDR3 is CASSTDTFPGYTF. DNA for the CDR3: TGTGCCAGCAGCACGGACACCTTTCCTGGCTACACCTTC.

Only a few counts were recorded for this clonotype. The chain has TRBV3-1 and TRBJ1-2; D call uncertain. V was pared by 3 bases and J by 7 bases, with 18 bases between. CDR3 size: 15 residues. Germline lookup yields CDR1 LGHDT and CDR2 YNNKEL (reference sequence). The CDR3 protein is CASSQDFLSLAGYTF. The DNA for the CDR3 is TGTGCCAGCAGCCAGGACTTCCTGAGTCTGGCTGGCTACACCTTC.

This clonotype was observed a handful of times. Here the CDR3 reads CASSWGPPGEQYF. The CDR3 DNA follows: TGCGCCAGCAGCTGGGGACCCCCAGGCGAGCAGTACTTC. The genes are TRBV5-1 and TRBJ2-7; TRBD1 or TRBD2 may be the D gene (5 bases each). V was pared by 3 bases and J by 6 bases, with 13 bases between. The V gene's germline CDR1 is SGHRS and CDR2 YFSETQ. CDR3 length: 13 amino acids.

This clonotype was found a few times. This chain uses TRBV9 with TRBJ2-7, with D tentatively TRBD2 (7 bases). This CDR3 is 15 amino acids long. Germline lookup yields CDR1 SGDLS and CDR2 YYNGEE. V lost 0 bases and J 2 bases, leaving 12 bases between the germline ends. The CDR3 sequence: CASSVGRGPAYEQYF. CDR3 coding DNA: TGTGCCAGCAGCGTAGGGCGGGGGCCCGCCTACGAGCAGTACTTC.

The chain links TRBV12-3 or TRBV12-4 to TRBJ2-3; tentatively, D is TRBD2 (6 bases). V gave up 6 bases and J gave up 4 bases, with 23 bases separating them. The CDR3 has 17 amino acids. The CDR3 nucleotides read TGTGCCAGCAGCTCCTCTTATAGCGGCCGACCGTCAGATACGCAGTATTTT. Translated: CASSSSYSGRPSDTQYF.

The chain joins TRBV29-1 to TRBJ2-7, with D possibly being TRBD1 or TRBD2 (5 bases each). Deletions cut 5 bases from V and 6 bases from J, with 11 bases between. CDR1 and CDR2 from the germline V gene are SQVTM and ANQGSEA. There are 11 residues in the CDR3. CDR3 in DNA: TGCAGCGTTTGGGGCGGGCTCGAGCAGTACTTC. Its translation is CSVWGGLEQYF.

In its sample, this clonotype was seen a few times. J is TRBJ1-4 and V is TRBV14; D is perhaps TRBD1 (6 bases). Germline V gene lookup returns CDR1 SGHDN and CDR2 FVKESK. The V and J ends lost 0 bases and 5 bases respectively, with 10 bases between them. The CDR3 consists of 15 residues. CDR3 in DNA: TGTGCCAGCAGCCAAGAAGTCCAGGGGAATGAAAAACTGTTTTTT. This sequence encodes CASSQEVQGNEKLFF.

This clonotype was detected only once. The rearrangement links TRBV12-3 or TRBV12-4 to TRBJ1-2; the D is unclear. CDR3 length: 13 amino acids. V was pared by 3 bases and J by 2 bases, with 7 bases between. CDR3: CASSFLGNYGYTF. As DNA, the CDR3 is TGTGCCAGCAGTTTTTTGGGAAACTATGGCTACACCTTC.

The chain links TRBV18 to TRBJ2-3; D unclear. Trimming cost V 3 bases and J 0 bases, with 10 bases left between them. Germline assignment: CDR1 KGHSH and CDR2 LQKENI. There are 15 residues in the CDR3. CDR3: CASSPQMASTDTQYF. In DNA, the CDR3 is TGTGCCAGCTCACCCCAAATGGCTAGCACAGATACGCAGTATTTT.

The rearrangement links TRBV4-1 to TRBJ1-3; D is unresolved. V was clipped by 4 bases and J by 0 bases, with 16 bases between them. This CDR3 has 17 residues. Germline CDR1 MGHRA, CDR2 YSYEKL. CDR3 sequence: CASSPPNPDLSGNTIYF. DNA for the CDR3: TGCGCCAGCAGCCCCCCCAATCCAGACCTCTCTGGAAACACCATATATTTT.

The CDR3 DNA reads TGTGCCAGCAGTGACCGGGACAGGGGTGAAAAACTGTTTTTT. Translation gives CASSDRDRGEKLFF. The J gene is TRBJ1-4, the V gene TRBV6-5, with 10 bases identical to TRBD1. Germline values: CDR1 MNHEY, CDR2 SVGAGI. The CDR3 loop spans 14 amino acids. V lost 5 bases and J lost 7; bases outside the gene matches: 4.

V gene TRBV6-2 or TRBV6-3 combines with J gene TRBJ1-5; no clear D. Per the germline V gene, CDR1 is MNHEY and CDR2 is SVGEGT. V was cut by 6 bases and J by 7 bases, with 10 bases left in between. The CDR3 length is 12 residues. The CDR3 sequence is CASRAGQQPQHF. The CDR3 DNA follows: TGTGCCAGCAGGGCGGGTCAGCAGCCCCAGCATTTT.

The chain carries TRBV12-3 or TRBV12-4 and TRBJ2-2; the D call may be TRBD1 or TRBD2 (5 bases each). V was trimmed by 2 bases and J by 6 bases, leaving 10 bases between them. This CDR3 comprises 14 residues. The CDR3 region is CASSLTGGPGELFF. CDR3 coding DNA: TGTGCCAGCAGTTTAACTGGGGGACCCGGGGAGCTGTTTTTT.